This TCR beta chain was sequenced during a study of tumor and adjacent non-tumor tissue in lung cancer. Study as a whole: The cohort had 12 to 13 adenocarcinoma, a couple of squamous cell and 1 small cell patients.

The template was RNA from unsorted bulk tissue. Remarks on this clonotype: Its target is unknown.

The CDR3 has 14 residues. The V end lost 3 bases, the J end lost 12 bases, and 23 bases lay between the germline ends. Germline CDR1 is SQVTM and CDR2 is ANQGSEA. Study-wide findings and caveats: Tumor tissue had significantly higher TCR diversity than normal lung.

TCRbeta libraries were built with three rounds of nested PCR, modified from ARM-PCR. TCRdb reprocessed the multiplex PCR reads with MiXCR, giving one entry per CDR3 protein. The sample lists approximately 68,000 distinct CDR3 sequences, 73% occurring once. The sequenced sample was lung tumor tissue. This receptor was identified in a man aged 55-75 years with non-small cell lung cancer. The V gene is TRBV29-1, the J gene TRBJ1-1; D not certain. CDR3 region: CSVEYGPLNTETFF. The CDR3 DNA follows: TGCAGCGTTGAGTACGGACCTTTGAACACTGAGACTTTCTTT. The whole variable domain, remainder taken from reference TRBV29-1 and TRBJ1-1, is SAVISQKPSRDICQRGTSLTIQCQVDSQVTMMFWYRQQPGQSLTLIATANQGSEATYESGFVIDKFPISRPNLTFSTLTVSNMSPEDSSIYLCSVEYGPLNTETFFGQGTRLTVV.